This T cell receptor beta chain was retrieved from a study of blood T cell repertoires in COVID-19. Across the whole study: The study drew acute and convalescent COVID-19 samples from the United States, Italy and Spain. T cells, B-cell-depleted T cells, or PBMCs supplied cDNA or gDNA.

Assay used: immunoSEQ multiplex PCR; TCRdb lists only in-frame clones, some missing. The table records under 150,000 clones, 65% to 85% of them present only once. This clone was recorded a few times. This CDR3 region has 11 residues. V was cut by 3 bases and J by 11 bases, with 10 bases left in between. Looked up from germline, CDR1 is MDHEN and CDR2 is SYDVKM. The rearrangement uses TRBV28 and TRBJ1-1; D remains unclear. This receptor was identified in a man aged 45-60 years with active or convalescent COVID-19. The sequenced sample consisted of peripheral blood. The CDR3 loop reads CASSFGVRAFF. CDR3 in DNA: TGTGCCAGCAGTTTCGGGGTCAGGGCTTTCTTT.